This T cell receptor beta chain was obtained from a study of cytomegalovirus exposure and HLA in healthy donors. Amplification used 60 Vbeta primers and 13 Jbeta primers. Profiling relied on immunoSEQ multiplex PCR, and the TCRdb table lists in-frame clones only, not all of them. The sample includes about 130,000 clones, 60% to 80% of them seen just once. What was sequenced was PBMCs. The receptor was isolated from a man aged 45 to 65 in good health and CMV-seropositive.

The chain's CDR3 is CASSVVLTSGVDEQYF. The CDR3 coding sequence is TGTGCCAGCAGCGTCGTCCTGACTAGCGGGGTCGACGAGCAGTACTTC. This sequence joins TRBV5-5 and TRBJ2-7; the match to TRBD2 covers 11 bases. The CDR3 contains 16 residues. CDR1 and CDR2 (germline): SGHKS, YYEKEE (reference sequence). The J segment lost 5 bases and the V segment lost 4 bases, leaving 11 bases of the junction unmatched.